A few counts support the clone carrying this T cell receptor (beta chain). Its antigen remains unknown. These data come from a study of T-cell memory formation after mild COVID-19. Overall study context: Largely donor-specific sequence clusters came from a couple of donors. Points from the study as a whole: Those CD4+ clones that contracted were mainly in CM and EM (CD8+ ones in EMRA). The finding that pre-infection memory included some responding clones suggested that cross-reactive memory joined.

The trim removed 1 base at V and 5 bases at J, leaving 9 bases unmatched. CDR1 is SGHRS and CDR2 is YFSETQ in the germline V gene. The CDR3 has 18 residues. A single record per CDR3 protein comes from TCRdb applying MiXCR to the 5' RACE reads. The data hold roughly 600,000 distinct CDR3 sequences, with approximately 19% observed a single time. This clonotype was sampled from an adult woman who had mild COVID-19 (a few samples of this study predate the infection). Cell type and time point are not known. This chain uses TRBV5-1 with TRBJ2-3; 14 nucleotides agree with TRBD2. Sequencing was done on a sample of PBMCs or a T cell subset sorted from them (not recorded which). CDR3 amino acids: CASSLSGTSGSFLDTQYF. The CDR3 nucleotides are TGCGCCAGCAGCTTGAGCGGGACTAGCGGGAGTTTTCTAGATACGCAGTATTTT.